These T cell receptor beta chains were read from a single sample in a study of technical replicates of blood from a handful of donors. Clones were read by immunoSEQ multiplex PCR, and TCRdb kept only the in-frame ones, dropping some. The sample has tens of thousands of clones; 93% are singletons. The specimen was T cells isolated from PBMCs. Receptor source: a human donor in good health. The CDR3 runs from the conserved cysteine through the conserved F or W. Fields, in order: CDR3 protein, CDR3 DNA, J gene, D gene, V gene, clone size. D genes are given only for firm matches. Size is omitted from some rows. Given values are once, few, many or a class for expanded clones.

cdr3_aa: CASSLASRSYEQYF; cdr3_nt: TGCGCCAGCAGCTTGGCCTCTAGAAGCTACGAGCAGTACTTC; j_call: TRBJ2-7; d_call: -; v_call: TRBV5-1; clone_size: -
cdr3_aa: CASSSHQGARYEQYF; cdr3_nt: TGTGCCAGCAGCTCACACCAGGGGGCGCGCTACGAGCAGTACTTC; j_call: TRBJ2-7; d_call: TRBD1; v_call: TRBV7-6; clone_size: once
cdr3_aa: CATTGPNTGELFF; cdr3_nt: TGTGCTACGACAGGGCCGAACACCGGGGAGCTGTTTTTT; j_call: TRBJ2-2; d_call: TRBD1; v_call: TRBV6-6; clone_size: -
cdr3_aa: CASSLWTGGKTGANVLTF; cdr3_nt: TGTGCCAGCAGCTTGTGGACAGGGGGCAAAACTGGGGCCAACGTCCTGACTTTC; j_call: TRBJ2-6; d_call: TRBD1; v_call: TRBV7-7; clone_size: -
cdr3_aa: CASRQGGTESYTF; cdr3_nt: TGTGCCAGCCGCCAGGGGGGCACCGAGAGCTACACCTTC; j_call: TRBJ1-2; d_call: TRBD1; v_call: TRBV9; clone_size: -
cdr3_aa: CASSFDRGSNQPQHF; cdr3_nt: TGTGCCAGCAGTTTCGACAGGGGGAGCAATCAGCCCCAGCATTTT; j_call: TRBJ1-5; d_call: TRBD1; v_call: TRBV6-5; clone_size: once
cdr3_aa: CASSLGGRVNTEAFF; cdr3_nt: TGTGCCAGCAGCTTGGGAGGCAGGGTGAACACTGAAGCTTTCTTT; j_call: TRBJ1-1; d_call: -; v_call: TRBV5-6; clone_size: -
cdr3_aa: CASSLGRGRVRSSGNTIYF; cdr3_nt: TGTGCCAGCAGCTTAGGTAGGGGCAGGGTAAGAAGCTCTGGAAACACCATATATTTT; j_call: TRBJ1-3; d_call: -; v_call: TRBV11-2; clone_size: -
cdr3_aa: CASSHRLAGPLSSYNEQFF; cdr3_nt: TGTGCCAGCAGCCACAGACTAGCGGGCCCTTTAAGCTCCTACAATGAGCAGTTCTTC; j_call: TRBJ2-1; d_call: TRBD2; v_call: TRBV4-2; clone_size: -
cdr3_aa: CASNLLAGGYTGELFF; cdr3_nt: TGTGCCAGCAACCTGCTAGCGGGAGGTTACACCGGGGAGCTGTTTTTT; j_call: TRBJ2-2; d_call: TRBD2; v_call: TRBV28; clone_size: -
cdr3_aa: CAIPGSDRGVENQPQHF; cdr3_nt: TGCGCCATCCCAGGGTCCGACAGGGGAGTTGAAAATCAGCCCCAGCATTTT; j_call: TRBJ1-5; d_call: TRBD1; v_call: TRBV10-1; clone_size: -
cdr3_aa: CSVVMMGTGRTSGYEQYF; cdr3_nt: TGCAGCGTTGTGATGATGGGGACAGGGCGGACTAGCGGTTACGAGCAGTACTTC; j_call: TRBJ2-7; d_call: -; v_call: TRBV29-1; clone_size: -
cdr3_aa: CAWVREGQETQYF; cdr3_nt: TGTGCCTGGGTCCGGGAGGGACAAGAGACCCAGTACTTC; j_call: TRBJ2-5; d_call: TRBD2; v_call: TRBV30; clone_size: once
cdr3_aa: CASTSTGGFNYGYTF; cdr3_nt: TGTGCCAGCACTTCTACAGGGGGCTTTAACTATGGCTACACCTTC; j_call: TRBJ1-2; d_call: TRBD1; v_call: TRBV6-6; clone_size: -
cdr3_aa: CASTGGMDTEAFF; cdr3_nt: TGTGCCAGCACGGGGGGCATGGACACTGAAGCTTTCTTT; j_call: TRBJ1-1; d_call: -; v_call: TRBV28; clone_size: -
cdr3_aa: CASSQLEKPNYGYTF; cdr3_nt: TGCGCCAGCAGCCAACTGGAGAAGCCGAACTATGGCTACACCTTC; j_call: TRBJ1-2; d_call: -; v_call: TRBV4-1; clone_size: -
cdr3_aa: CASSSRLAGKGVSYNEQFF; cdr3_nt: TGTGCCAGCAGCTCAAGACTAGCGGGGAAGGGGGTCTCCTACAATGAGCAGTTCTTC; j_call: TRBJ2-1; d_call: TRBD2; v_call: TRBV27; clone_size: -
cdr3_aa: CASSERGGLENYGYTF; cdr3_nt: TGTGCCAGCAGTGAACGTGGGGGCTTAGAGAACTATGGCTACACCTTC; j_call: TRBJ1-2; d_call: -; v_call: TRBV2; clone_size: -
cdr3_aa: CASSSPTGNTGELFF; cdr3_nt: TGTGCCAGCAGCTCACCGACAGGGAACACCGGGGAGCTGTTTTTT; j_call: TRBJ2-2; d_call: -; v_call: TRBV5-4; clone_size: -
cdr3_aa: CASSTAGINTGELFF; cdr3_nt: TGTGCCAGCAGTACCGCAGGGATAAACACCGGGGAGCTGTTTTTT; j_call: TRBJ2-2; d_call: -; v_call: TRBV28; clone_size: -
cdr3_aa: CASSLGGDYGYTF; cdr3_nt: TGTGCCAGCAGCTTGGGGGGGGACTATGGCTACACCTTC; j_call: TRBJ1-2; d_call: -; v_call: TRBV5-6; clone_size: -
cdr3_aa: CASSPGTGANQPQHF; cdr3_nt: TGTGCCAGCAGTCCGGGGACAGGGGCCAATCAGCCCCAGCATTTT; j_call: TRBJ1-5; d_call: TRBD1; v_call: TRBV6-5; clone_size: -
cdr3_aa: CASLGWGQSGNTIYF; cdr3_nt: TGTGCCAGTCTGGGATGGGGGCAAAGTGGAAACACCATATATTTT; j_call: TRBJ1-3; d_call: -; v_call: TRBV6-1; clone_size: -
cdr3_aa: CASSTGFSPIF; cdr3_nt: TGTGCCAGCAGCACAGGGTTTTCGCCGATCTTC; j_call: TRBJ2-1; d_call: -; v_call: TRBV28; clone_size: -
cdr3_aa: CASSQIPGQPQHF; cdr3_nt: TGTGCCAGCAGCCAAATTCCAGGGCAGCCCCAGCATTTT; j_call: TRBJ1-5; d_call: -; v_call: TRBV11-2; clone_size: few
cdr3_aa: CASSSRLLAGRYEQYF; cdr3_nt: TGTGCCAGCAGCTCCCGTCTACTAGCGGGACGATACGAGCAGTACTTC; j_call: TRBJ2-7; d_call: TRBD2; v_call: TRBV11-2; clone_size: once
cdr3_aa: CASSWDYMYEQYF; cdr3_nt: TGCGCCAGCAGCTGGGACTACATGTACGAGCAGTACTTC; j_call: TRBJ2-7; d_call: TRBD2; v_call: TRBV5-1; clone_size: -
cdr3_aa: CASKAGMSTDTQYF; cdr3_nt: TGTGCCAGCAAGGCGGGGATGAGCACAGATACGCAGTATTTT; j_call: TRBJ2-3; d_call: -; v_call: TRBV6-5; clone_size: -
cdr3_aa: CASSMGLAGADTQYF; cdr3_nt: TGTGCCAGTAGTATGGGGCTAGCGGGGGCAGATACGCAGTATTTT; j_call: TRBJ2-3; d_call: TRBD2; v_call: TRBV19; clone_size: -
cdr3_aa: CATSRNSGGNTEAFF; cdr3_nt: TGTGCCACCAGCCGTAACTCCGGAGGGAACACTGAAGCTTTCTTT; j_call: TRBJ1-1; d_call: -; v_call: TRBV15; clone_size: -
cdr3_aa: CASSFGGGEAFF; cdr3_nt: TGTGCCAGCAGCTTTGGGGGGGGTGAAGCTTTCTTT; j_call: TRBJ1-1; d_call: -; v_call: TRBV7-9; clone_size: once
cdr3_aa: CASSPDARRDSYEQYF; cdr3_nt: TGTGCCAGCAGTCCCGATGCGAGGCGGGACTCCTACGAGCAGTACTTC; j_call: TRBJ2-7; d_call: -; v_call: TRBV27; clone_size: -
cdr3_aa: CSTGTEWGYGYTF; cdr3_nt: TGCAGCACAGGGACAGAGTGGGGCTATGGCTACACCTTC; j_call: TRBJ1-2; d_call: TRBD1; v_call: TRBV29-1; clone_size: -
cdr3_aa: CASSGGQLLNTEAFF; cdr3_nt: TGCGCCAGCAGCGGTGGACAGCTACTGAACACTGAAGCTTTCTTT; j_call: TRBJ1-1; d_call: -; v_call: TRBV5-1; clone_size: -
cdr3_aa: CASSPQGSTNEKLFF; cdr3_nt: TGTGCCAGCAGTCCACAGGGTTCTACTAATGAAAAACTGTTTTTT; j_call: TRBJ1-4; d_call: -; v_call: TRBV28; clone_size: -
cdr3_aa: CASSQQRSEQYF; cdr3_nt: TGTGCCAGCAGCCAACAACGGTCCGAGCAGTACTTC; j_call: TRBJ2-7; d_call: -; v_call: TRBV14; clone_size: -
cdr3_aa: CASSRGSGGAYNEQFF; cdr3_nt: TGTGCCAGCAGTCGAGGAAGCGGGGGGGCTTACAATGAGCAGTTCTTC; j_call: TRBJ2-1; d_call: TRBD2; v_call: TRBV27; clone_size: -
cdr3_aa: CSAPAGDGYTF; cdr3_nt: TGCAGTGCTCCCGCAGGGGATGGCTACACCTTC; j_call: TRBJ1-2; d_call: -; v_call: TRBV20-1; clone_size: -
cdr3_aa: CASSRLAAYEQYF; cdr3_nt: TGTGCCAGCAGCAGACTAGCGGCATACGAGCAGTACTTC; j_call: TRBJ2-7; d_call: TRBD2; v_call: TRBV5-4; clone_size: -
cdr3_aa: CASYTWGGRETQYF; cdr3_nt: TGTGCCAGCTACACTTGGGGGGGTCGCGAGACCCAGTACTTC; j_call: TRBJ2-5; d_call: TRBD2; v_call: TRBV6-5; clone_size: -
cdr3_aa: CATSKGLAGSDTQYF; cdr3_nt: TGTGCCACCAGCAAAGGACTAGCGGGGTCAGATACGCAGTATTTT; j_call: TRBJ2-3; d_call: TRBD2; v_call: TRBV15; clone_size: once
cdr3_aa: CASSLVDSRYTF; cdr3_nt: TGTGCCAGCAGCTTGGTAGACAGCCGCTACACCTTC; j_call: TRBJ1-2; d_call: -; v_call: TRBV5-6; clone_size: -
cdr3_aa: CASSPDRNTGELFF; cdr3_nt: TGTGCCAGCAGTCCGGACAGGAACACCGGGGAGCTGTTTTTT; j_call: TRBJ2-2; d_call: -; v_call: TRBV2; clone_size: once
cdr3_aa: CASSARQGAYEQYF; cdr3_nt: TGTGCCAGCAGTGCCCGACAGGGGGCCTACGAGCAGTACTTC; j_call: TRBJ2-7; d_call: TRBD1; v_call: TRBV6-5; clone_size: -
cdr3_aa: CASSRRGHFSSGANVLTF; cdr3_nt: TGTGCCAGTAGTAGAAGGGGACACTTTAGCTCTGGGGCCAACGTCCTGACTTTC; j_call: TRBJ2-6; d_call: -; v_call: TRBV19; clone_size: -
cdr3_aa: CASSQVTGEDSPLHF; cdr3_nt: TGCGCCAGCAGCCAAGTCACAGGGGAGGATTCACCCCTCCACTTT; j_call: TRBJ1-6; d_call: TRBD1; v_call: TRBV4-1; clone_size: -
cdr3_aa: CASSEGTGVMRGYTF; cdr3_nt: TGCGCCAGCAGTGAGGGGACAGGGGTTATGAGGGGCTACACCTTC; j_call: TRBJ1-2; d_call: TRBD1; v_call: TRBV10-2; clone_size: -
cdr3_aa: CASSPRTGNTEAFF; cdr3_nt: TGTGCCAGCAGTCCAAGGACAGGAAACACTGAAGCTTTCTTT; j_call: TRBJ1-1; d_call: TRBD1; v_call: TRBV2; clone_size: -
cdr3_aa: CAISNRGFEAFF; cdr3_nt: TGTGCCATCAGTAACAGGGGCTTTGAAGCTTTCTTT; j_call: TRBJ1-1; d_call: TRBD1; v_call: TRBV10-3; clone_size: -
cdr3_aa: CASSQDRSWKDYGYTF; cdr3_nt: TGTGCCAGCAGCCAAGACAGATCTTGGAAGGACTATGGCTACACCTTC; j_call: TRBJ1-2; d_call: -; v_call: TRBV7-9; clone_size: -